One and the same sample provided the 24 T cell receptor beta chains below, sequenced in a study of cytomegalovirus exposure and HLA in healthy donors. TCRdb keeps only in-frame clones here, not all; method: immunoSEQ multiplex PCR. Of about 170,000 clones listed, 86% were seen once; the top ten hold 5% to 7%. The specimen was PBMCs. These receptors came from a woman aged 25-40 years in good health and CMV-seronegative.

The chain employs TRBV25-1 and TRBJ2-1; D is unresolved. V was shortened by 2 bases and J by 3 bases, with 11 bases between the two germline ends. This CDR3 region has 15 residues. Germline-derived CDR1 and CDR2 are MGHDK and SYGVNS. For the CDR3, the DNA is TGTGCCAGCAGTGAACTTGGCGGTCTCTACAATGAGCAGTTCTTC. It translates to CASSELGGLYNEQFF.

The chain has TRBV11-3 and TRBJ2-1, with 10 bases that match TRBD2. V shed 1 base and J 6 bases; nucleotides not matched to a gene: 9. Germline CDR1 and CDR2: SGHNT and YENEEA. The CDR3 loop spans 17 amino acids. CDR3 nucleotides: TGTGCCAGCAGCTTAGGGGCCGGGACTAGCGCTGGCAATGAGCAGTTCTTC. Its protein is CASSLGAGTSAGNEQFF.

This clone was counted at least ten times. This chain connects TRBV10-1 to TRBJ1-6, with 10 nucleotides matching TRBD1. Germline CDR1 is WNHNN and CDR2 is SYGVQD (reference sequence). This CDR3 has 16 amino acids. V lost 8 bases, J lost 10 bases, and 14 bases stayed unmatched. The CDR3 nucleotides are TGCGCCAGCGATAAAGGGGGACAGGGGCCTGGGTCACCCCTCCACTTT. Protein sequence: CASDKGGQGPGSPLHF.

The chain has TRBV5-4 and TRBJ1-1; D gene unclear. In germline, CDR1 is SGHNT, CDR2 YYREEE (reference sequence). Deletions cut 0 bases from V and 1 base from J, with 13 bases between. The CDR3 contains 16 residues. This CDR3 reads CASSLERRKANTEAFF. CDR3 bases: TGTGCCAGCAGCTTGGAACGGCGAAAGGCGAACACTGAAGCTTTCTTT.

V and J are TRBV6-6 and TRBJ1-4; the D is unclear. The CDR3 is 16 residues long. V was cut by 1 base and J by 4 bases, with 13 bases left in between. Germline CDR1 and CDR2: MNHNY and SVGAGI (reference sequence). As DNA, the CDR3 is TGTGCCAGCAGTTACTTACCGGGAGCCTTTAATGAAAAACTGTTTTTT. It is translated as CASSYLPGAFNEKLFF.

The V gene is TRBV4-1, the J gene TRBJ1-5; no firm D call. Germline V gene sequence: CDR1 MGHRA, CDR2 YSYEKL. The CDR3 is 16 amino acids. V was pared by 0 bases and J by 0 bases, with 9 bases between. CDR3 amino acids: CASSQELGVSNQPQHF. In DNA form, the CDR3 reads TGCGCCAGCAGCCAAGAGCTGGGAGTTAGCAATCAGCCCCAGCATTTT.

This clone was counted a single time. V gene TRBV7-9 combines with J gene TRBJ2-1; the D is unclear. The V end lost 6 bases, the J end lost 3 bases, and 12 bases lay between the germline ends. CDR1 and CDR2 from the germline V gene are SEHNR and FQNEAQ (reference sequence). CDR3 length: 14 amino acids. The CDR3 is CASSPSLLYNEQFF. CDR3 nucleotides: TGTGCCAGCAGTCCTTCGCTTCTCTACAATGAGCAGTTCTTC.

The rearrangement joins TRBV10-3 to TRBJ1-2; D call uncertain. The CDR3 is made up of 14 amino acids. CDR1 ENHRY and CDR2 SYGVKD come from the germline V gene. V shed 0 bases and J shed 5 bases, with 10 bases lying between them. CDR3 protein: CAISESLSTYGYTF. CDR3 bases: TGTGCCATCAGTGAGTCGCTTAGTACTTATGGCTACACCTTC.

The rearrangement joins TRBV7-2 to TRBJ2-7; TRBD2 matches 8 bases. V was pared by 3 bases and J by 3 bases, with 7 bases of the junction left unmatched. There are 15 residues in the CDR3. In germline, CDR1 is SGHTA, CDR2 FQGNSA. The CDR3 loop is CASSFPGLAIYEQYF. For the CDR3, the DNA is TGTGCCAGCAGCTTTCCCGGACTAGCTATCTACGAGCAGTACTTC.

V and J are TRBV28 and TRBJ2-7; 9 nucleotides align to TRBD2. There are 16 residues in the CDR3. V shed 3 bases, J shed 4 bases, and the junction held 10 bases outside the gene matches. From germline, CDR1 is MDHEN and CDR2 SYDVKM. Written as DNA, the CDR3 is TGTGCCAGCAGTTTCAAGCAAGGGACTAGCCGATACGAGCAGTACTTC. Translating it yields CASSFKQGTSRYEQYF.

This chain connects TRBV27 to TRBJ1-6, with D perhaps TRBD1 (5 bases). Trimming stripped 5 bases from V and 7 bases from J, with 15 bases between. CDR1 and CDR2 from the germline V gene are MNHEY and SMNVEV (reference sequence). The CDR3 has 15 amino acids. CDR3 loop: CASSPQQGVNSPLHF. The CDR3 coding sequence is TGTGCCAGCAGTCCACAACAAGGGGTAAATTCACCCCTCCACTTT.

J is TRBJ1-6 and V is TRBV10-2; 8 nucleotides line up with TRBD1. J was trimmed by 10 bases and V by 0 bases; bases with no gene match: 5. This CDR3 is built from 15 residues. The germline V gene has CDR1 WSHSY and CDR2 SAAADI. The CDR3 nucleotides are TGCGCCAGCAGTGAGTCTTGGACAGGGTCGTCACCCCTCCACTTT. Protein sequence: CASSESWTGSSPLHF.

This clone occurred a few times. The chain joins TRBV9 to TRBJ2-5, with no clear D. V was trimmed by 0 bases and J by 2 bases, leaving 11 bases between them. Germline lookup yields CDR1 SGDLS and CDR2 YYNGEE. This CDR3 comprises 15 residues. Here the CDR3 reads CASSVDPAEQETQYF. The CDR3 nucleotides read TGTGCCAGCAGCGTAGATCCGGCGGAACAAGAGACCCAGTACTTC.

This chain uses TRBV2 with TRBJ2-1; 11 bases match TRBD2. Looked up from germline, CDR1 is SNHLY and CDR2 is FYNNEI. J was trimmed by 8 bases and V by 3 bases; bases with no gene match: 6. The CDR3 extends over 15 amino acids. The CDR3 here is CASSDLLAGVYEQFF. Here the CDR3 DNA reads TGTGCCAGCAGTGACTTACTAGCGGGAGTGTATGAGCAGTTCTTC.

This clone was detected ten times or more. The chain joins TRBV6-1 to TRBJ2-2; tentatively, D is TRBD1 (5 bases). Deletions cut 0 bases from V and 5 bases from J, with 10 bases between. There are 15 residues in the CDR3. Germline V gene sequence: CDR1 MNHNS, CDR2 SASEGT. In DNA form, the CDR3 reads TGTGCCAGCAGTGAAGCGCAGGGATGGACCGGGGAGCTGTTTTTT. Protein sequence: CASSEAQGWTGELFF.

The gene calls are TRBV5-1 and TRBJ1-1; 7 nucleotides align to TRBD1. Germline V lookup: CDR1 SGHRS, CDR2 YFSETQ. V lost 2 bases and J lost 4; bases outside the gene matches: 5. This CDR3 is 14 amino acids long. This chain's CDR3 is CASSFRGPVTEAFF. CDR3 sequence (DNA): TGCGCCAGCAGCTTTAGGGGGCCGGTCACTGAAGCTTTCTTT.

The rearrangement joins TRBV5-1 to TRBJ1-2; TRBD1 is a possible D gene (6 bases). The CDR3 sequence is 13 residues long. V was shortened by 4 bases and J by 3 bases, with 10 bases between the two germline ends. CDR1 is SGHRS and CDR2 is YFSETQ in the germline V gene. CDR3 amino acids: CASSQRTDYGYTF. CDR3 nucleotides: TGCGCCAGCAGCCAGCGGACAGACTATGGCTACACCTTC.

The chain employs TRBV27 and TRBJ2-4; no reliable D call. V lost 2 bases and J lost 0, with 11 bases in between. CDR1 MNHEY and CDR2 SMNVEV come from the germline V gene (reference sequence). The CDR3 contains 16 residues. The CDR3 sequence is CASSLGTGGAKNIQYF. The CDR3 DNA reads TGTGCCAGCAGTTTAGGTACCGGCGGAGCCAAAAACATTCAGTACTTC.

This clone appeared a single time. This chain uses TRBV9 with TRBJ2-7, with D maybe TRBD1 (6 bases). CDR3 size: 16 residues. Germline values: CDR1 SGDLS, CDR2 YYNGEE. Trimming took 4 bases from V and 1 from J, leaving 18 bases between them. In DNA form, the CDR3 reads TGTGCCAGCAGCCGGGACAAGGGCGCGATATCCTACGAGCAGTACTTC. It translates to CASSRDKGAISYEQYF.

This rearrangement joins TRBV27 to TRBJ2-5; TRBD1 is a possible D gene (6 bases). Germline V gives CDR1 MNHEY, CDR2 SMNVEV (reference sequence). V lost 2 bases and J lost 4, with 14 bases in between. CDR3 size: 15 residues. The CDR3: CASSLTSLGGETQYF. The CDR3, as DNA: TGTGCCAGCAGTTTAACATCACTAGGGGGAGAGACCCAGTACTTC.

The chain carries TRBV19 and TRBJ1-5, with unresolved D. Germline CDR1 reads LNHDA; CDR2 reads SQIVND (reference sequence). Between the trimmed V and J ends, which lost 1 base and 5 bases, there was a span of 6 bases. This CDR3 has 13 amino acids. This CDR3 reads CASSIGPDQPQHF. The CDR3 coding sequence is TGTGCCAGTAGTATAGGGCCAGATCAGCCCCAGCATTTT.

The genes are TRBV5-1 and TRBJ1-5, with D tentatively TRBD1 (5 bases). The CDR3 has 16 amino acids. V was trimmed by 0 bases and J by 2 bases, leaving 12 bases between them. From germline, CDR1 is SGHRS and CDR2 YFSETQ. The CDR3 DNA sequence: TGCGCCAGCAGCTTGGCCGGAGGGGTGGGCAATCAGCCCCAGCATTTT. Its protein product is CASSLAGGVGNQPQHF.

CDR3 loop: CASSLGISGRGDTQYF. The CDR3 coding sequence is TGTGCCAGCAGTTTAGGCATTAGCGGGAGAGGAGATACGCAGTATTTT. The rearrangement links TRBV27 to TRBJ2-3; 9 bases are a match to TRBD2. Germline V gives CDR1 MNHEY, CDR2 SMNVEV (reference sequence). The CDR3 sequence is 16 residues long. After removal of 2 bases from V and 5 bases from J, the junction contained 8 bases not matched to a gene.

In the case of this clone: The junction does not match germline at one end; this may be a read error. The chain recombines TRBV5-1 with TRBJ1-2; D unclear. The CDR3 spans 15 residues. Germline CDR1 is SGHRS and CDR2 is YFSETQ. The CDR3 region is CASSLVLGDNDGYTF. The CDR3 DNA is TGCGCCAGCAGCTTGGTTCTTGGAGATAACGATGGCTACACCTTC.